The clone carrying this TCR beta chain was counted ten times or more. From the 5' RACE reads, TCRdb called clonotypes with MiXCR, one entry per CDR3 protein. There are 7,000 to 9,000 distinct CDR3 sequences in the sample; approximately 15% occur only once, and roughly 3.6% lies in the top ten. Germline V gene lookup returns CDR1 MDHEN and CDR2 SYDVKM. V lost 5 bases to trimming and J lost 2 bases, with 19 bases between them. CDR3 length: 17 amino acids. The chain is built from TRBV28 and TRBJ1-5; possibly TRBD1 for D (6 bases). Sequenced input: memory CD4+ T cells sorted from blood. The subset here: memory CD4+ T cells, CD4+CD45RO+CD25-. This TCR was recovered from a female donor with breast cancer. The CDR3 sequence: CASSLDSWVERNQPQHF. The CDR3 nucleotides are TGTGCCAGCAGTCTGGACAGCTGGGTTGAGCGCAATCAGCCCCAGCATTTT.